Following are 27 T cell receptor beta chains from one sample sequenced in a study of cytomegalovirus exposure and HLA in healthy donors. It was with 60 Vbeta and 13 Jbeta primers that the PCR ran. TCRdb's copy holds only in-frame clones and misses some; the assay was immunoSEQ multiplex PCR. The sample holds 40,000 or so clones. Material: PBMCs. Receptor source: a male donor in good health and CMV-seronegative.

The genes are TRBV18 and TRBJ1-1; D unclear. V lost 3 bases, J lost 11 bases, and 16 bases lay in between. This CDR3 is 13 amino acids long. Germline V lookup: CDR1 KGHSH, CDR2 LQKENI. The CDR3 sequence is CASSPCRDCGAFF. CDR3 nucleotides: TGTGCCAGCTCACCGTGTCGTGACTGCGGGGCTTTCTTT.

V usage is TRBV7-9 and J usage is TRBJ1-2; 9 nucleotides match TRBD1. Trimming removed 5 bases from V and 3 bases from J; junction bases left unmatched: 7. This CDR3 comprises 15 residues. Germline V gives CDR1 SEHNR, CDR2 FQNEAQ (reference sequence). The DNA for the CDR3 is TGTGCCAGCAGCCATCCACAGGGGGCTGACTATGGCTACACCTTC. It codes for CASSHPQGADYGYTF. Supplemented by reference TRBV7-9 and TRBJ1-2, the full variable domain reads DTGVSQNPRHKITKRGQNVTFRCDPISEHNRLYWYRQTLGQGPEFLTYFQNEAQLEKSRLLSDRFSAERPKGSFSTLEIQRTEQGDSAMYLCASSHPQGADYGYTFGSGTRLTVV.

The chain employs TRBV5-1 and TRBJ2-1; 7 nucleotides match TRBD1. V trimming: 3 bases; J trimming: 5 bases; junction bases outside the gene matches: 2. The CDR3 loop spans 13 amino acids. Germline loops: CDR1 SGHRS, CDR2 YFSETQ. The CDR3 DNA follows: TGCGCCAGCAGCTGGGACAGCCACAATGAGCAGTTCTTC. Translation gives CASSWDSHNEQFF.

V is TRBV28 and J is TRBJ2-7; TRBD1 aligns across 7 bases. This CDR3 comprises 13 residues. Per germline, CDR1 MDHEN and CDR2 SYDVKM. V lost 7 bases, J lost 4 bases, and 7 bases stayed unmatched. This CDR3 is CASTGDRKYEQYF. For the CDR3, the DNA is TGTGCCAGCACAGGGGACAGAAAATACGAGCAGTACTTC.

In nucleotides, the CDR3 is TGTGCCAGCAGTTTACTGGTGGGAGGAGGCTACACCTTC. It codes for CASSLLVGGGYTF. This chain uses TRBV27 with TRBJ1-2, with D unresolved. The CDR3 consists of 13 residues. Trimming left V 2 bases short and J 8 bases short, with 12 bases between. Germline V lookup: CDR1 MNHEY, CDR2 SMNVEV (reference sequence).

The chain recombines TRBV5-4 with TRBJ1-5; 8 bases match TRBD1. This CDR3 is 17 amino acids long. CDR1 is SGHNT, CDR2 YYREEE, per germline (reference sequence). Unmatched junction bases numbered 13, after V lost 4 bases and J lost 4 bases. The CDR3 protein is CASSPGTAGQGNQPQHF. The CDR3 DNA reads TGTGCCAGCAGCCCCGGAACCGCTGGACAGGGTAATCAGCCCCAGCATTTT.

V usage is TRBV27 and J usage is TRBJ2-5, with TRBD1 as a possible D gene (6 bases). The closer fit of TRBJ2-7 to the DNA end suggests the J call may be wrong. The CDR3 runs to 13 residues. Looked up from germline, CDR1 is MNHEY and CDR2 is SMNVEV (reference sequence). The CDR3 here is CASSRDNTYEQYF. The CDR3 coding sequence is TGTGCCAGCAGCCGGGACAATACCTACGAGCAGTACTTC.

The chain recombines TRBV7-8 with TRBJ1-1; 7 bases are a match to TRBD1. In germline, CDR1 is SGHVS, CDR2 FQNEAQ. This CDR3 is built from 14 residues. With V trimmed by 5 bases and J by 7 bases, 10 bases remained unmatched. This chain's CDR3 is CASSPGQAVLEAFF. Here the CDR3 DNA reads TGTGCCAGCAGCCCAGGACAGGCGGTTCTTGAAGCTTTCTTT. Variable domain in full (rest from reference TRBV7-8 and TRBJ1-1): GAGVSQSPRYKVAKRGQDVALRCDPISGHVSLFWYQQALGQGPEFLTYFQNEAQLDKSGLPSDRFFAERPEGSVSTLKIQRTQQEDSAVYLCASSPGQAVLEAFFGQGTRLTVV.

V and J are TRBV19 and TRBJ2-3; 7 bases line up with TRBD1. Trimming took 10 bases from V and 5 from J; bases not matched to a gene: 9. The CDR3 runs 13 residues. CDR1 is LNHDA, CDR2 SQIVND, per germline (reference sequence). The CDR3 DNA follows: TGTGCCACCCGACAGGGATTAGGAGATACGCAGTATTTT. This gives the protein CATRQGLGDTQYF. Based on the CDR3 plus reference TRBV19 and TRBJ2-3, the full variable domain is DGGITQSPKYLFRKEGQNVTLSCEQNLNHDAMYWYRQDPGQGLRLIYYSQIVNDFQKGDIAEGYSVSREKKESFPLTVTSAQKNPTAFYLCATRQGLGDTQYFGPGTRLTVL.

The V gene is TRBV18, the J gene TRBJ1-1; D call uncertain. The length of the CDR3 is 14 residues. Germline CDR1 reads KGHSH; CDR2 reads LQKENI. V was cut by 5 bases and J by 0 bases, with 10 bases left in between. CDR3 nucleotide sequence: TGTGCCAGCTCAGGGCAGGTTATGAACACTGAAGCTTTCTTT. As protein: CASSGQVMNTEAFF.

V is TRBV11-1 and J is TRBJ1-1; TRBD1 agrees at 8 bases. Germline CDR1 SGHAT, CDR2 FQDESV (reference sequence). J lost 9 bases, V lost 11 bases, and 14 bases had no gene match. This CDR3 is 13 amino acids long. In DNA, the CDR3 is TGTGCCGGCGGCGAGACAGGGGACTTTAAAGCTTTCTTT. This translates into CAGGETGDFKAFF.

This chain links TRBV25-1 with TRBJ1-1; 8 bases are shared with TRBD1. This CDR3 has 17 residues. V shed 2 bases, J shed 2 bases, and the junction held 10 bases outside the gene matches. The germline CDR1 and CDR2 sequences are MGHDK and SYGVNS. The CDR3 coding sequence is TGTGCCAGCAGTGAAAGGCGCGGACAGGGAGTCAACACTGAAGCTTTCTTT. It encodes CASSERRGQGVNTEAFF.

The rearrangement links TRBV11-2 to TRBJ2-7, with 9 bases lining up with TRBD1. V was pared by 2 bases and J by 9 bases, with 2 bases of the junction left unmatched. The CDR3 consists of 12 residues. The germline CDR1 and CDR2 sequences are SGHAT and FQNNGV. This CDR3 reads CASSLRGQGQYF. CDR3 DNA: TGTGCCAGCAGCTTACGGGGACAGGGGCAGTACTTC.

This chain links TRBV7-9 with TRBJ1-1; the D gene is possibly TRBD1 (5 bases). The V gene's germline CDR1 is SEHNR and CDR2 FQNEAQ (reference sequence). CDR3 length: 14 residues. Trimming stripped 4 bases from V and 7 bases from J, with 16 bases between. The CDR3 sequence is CASSSGGVGLEAFF. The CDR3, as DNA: TGTGCCAGCAGCTCCGGGGGGGTCGGCCTTGAAGCTTTCTTT.

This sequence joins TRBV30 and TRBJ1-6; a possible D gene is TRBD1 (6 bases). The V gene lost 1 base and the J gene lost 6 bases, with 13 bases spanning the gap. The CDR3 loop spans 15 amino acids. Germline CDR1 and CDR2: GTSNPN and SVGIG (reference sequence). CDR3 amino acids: CAWSGQVVFNSPLHF. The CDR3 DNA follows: TGTGCCTGGAGTGGACAGGTTGTCTTTAATTCACCCCTCCACTTT.

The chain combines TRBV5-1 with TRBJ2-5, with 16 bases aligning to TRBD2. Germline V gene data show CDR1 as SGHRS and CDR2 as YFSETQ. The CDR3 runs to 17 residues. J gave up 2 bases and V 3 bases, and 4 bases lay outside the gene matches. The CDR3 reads CASSSGLAGGPQETQYF. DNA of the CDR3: TGCGCCAGCAGCTCGGGACTAGCGGGGGGGCCACAAGAGACCCAGTACTTC.

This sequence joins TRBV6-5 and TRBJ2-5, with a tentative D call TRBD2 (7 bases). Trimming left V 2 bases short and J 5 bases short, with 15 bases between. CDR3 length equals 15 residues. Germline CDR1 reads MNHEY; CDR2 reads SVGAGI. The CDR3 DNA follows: TGTGCCAGCAGTTACGAGGGGGGGGCGCGGGAGACCCAGTACTTC. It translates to CASSYEGGARETQYF.

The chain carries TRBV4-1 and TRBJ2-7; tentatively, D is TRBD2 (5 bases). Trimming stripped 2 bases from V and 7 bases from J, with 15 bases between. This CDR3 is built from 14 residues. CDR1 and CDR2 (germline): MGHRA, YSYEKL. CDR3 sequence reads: CASSQIMGSGEQYF. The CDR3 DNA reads TGCGCCAGCAGCCAAATTATGGGGTCGGGGGAGCAGTACTTC.

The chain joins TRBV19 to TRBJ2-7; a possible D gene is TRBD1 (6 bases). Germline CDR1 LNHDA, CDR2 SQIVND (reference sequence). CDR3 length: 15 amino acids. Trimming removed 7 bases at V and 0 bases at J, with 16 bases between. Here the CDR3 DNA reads TGTGCCAGTATTCTGGGGGCTTCCCACTCCTACGAGCAGTACTTC. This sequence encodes CASILGASHSYEQYF.

CDR3 nucleotides: TGTGCCAGCAGCTTAGATCAGCCCCAGGGCTATACGCAGTATTTT. Translating gives CASSLDQPQGYTQYF. This chain joins TRBV11-2 and TRBJ2-3, with a weak D call TRBD1 (5 bases). CDR1 is SGHAT and CDR2 is FQNNGV in the germline V gene. The CDR3 runs 15 residues. Deletions cut 0 bases from V and 7 bases from J, with 14 bases between.

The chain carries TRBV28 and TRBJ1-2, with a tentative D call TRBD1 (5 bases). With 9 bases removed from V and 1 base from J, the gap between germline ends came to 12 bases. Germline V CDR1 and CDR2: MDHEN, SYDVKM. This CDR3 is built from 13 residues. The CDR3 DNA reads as TGTGCCAGTAGACAGACGGTTAACTATGGCTACACCTTC. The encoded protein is CASRQTVNYGYTF.

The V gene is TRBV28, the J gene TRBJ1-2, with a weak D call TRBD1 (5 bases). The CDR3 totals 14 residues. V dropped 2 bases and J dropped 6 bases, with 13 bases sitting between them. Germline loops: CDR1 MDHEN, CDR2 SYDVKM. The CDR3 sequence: CASSLLRQLDGYTF. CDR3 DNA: TGTGCCAGCAGTTTACTCCGACAGCTAGATGGCTACACCTTC.

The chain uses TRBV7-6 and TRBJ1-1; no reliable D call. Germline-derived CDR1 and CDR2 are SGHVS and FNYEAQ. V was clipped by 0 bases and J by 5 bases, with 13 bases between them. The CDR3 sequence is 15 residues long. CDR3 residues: CASSLARGIKTEAFF. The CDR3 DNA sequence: TGTGCCAGCAGCTTAGCGCGGGGTATTAAGACTGAAGCTTTCTTT.

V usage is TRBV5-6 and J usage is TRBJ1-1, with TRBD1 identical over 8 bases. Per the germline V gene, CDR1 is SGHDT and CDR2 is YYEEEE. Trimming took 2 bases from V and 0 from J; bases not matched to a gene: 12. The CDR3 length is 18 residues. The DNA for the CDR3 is TGTGCCAGCAGCTTCTGGTCGACAGGGGTGCGTATGAACACTGAAGCTTTCTTT. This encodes CASSFWSTGVRMNTEAFF.

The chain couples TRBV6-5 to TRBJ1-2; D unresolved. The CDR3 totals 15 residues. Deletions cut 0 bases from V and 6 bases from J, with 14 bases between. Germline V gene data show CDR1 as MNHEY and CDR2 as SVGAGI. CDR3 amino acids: CASSYSWESAHGYTF. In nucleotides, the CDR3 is TGTGCCAGCAGTTACTCTTGGGAGTCGGCACATGGCTACACCTTC.

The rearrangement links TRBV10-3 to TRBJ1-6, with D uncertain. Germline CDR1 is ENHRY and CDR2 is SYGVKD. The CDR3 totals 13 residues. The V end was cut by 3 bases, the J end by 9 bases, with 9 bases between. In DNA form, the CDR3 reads TGTGCCATCAGTGATGGACGGGGTTCACCCCTCCACTTT. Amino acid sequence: CAISDGRGSPLHF.

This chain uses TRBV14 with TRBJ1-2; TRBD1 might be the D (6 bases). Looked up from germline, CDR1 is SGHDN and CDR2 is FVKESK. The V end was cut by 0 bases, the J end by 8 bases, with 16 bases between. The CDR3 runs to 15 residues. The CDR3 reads CASSQDSVRGYGYTF. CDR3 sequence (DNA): TGTGCCAGCAGCCAAGATTCCGTCAGGGGATACGGCTACACCTTC.